The clone carrying this T cell receptor (beta chain) was observed a single time. Using immunoSEQ multiplex PCR, the repertoire was profiled, and TCRdb retains in-frame clones only, with some absent. Of roughly 150,000 clones listed, roughly 84% are singletons. This sample was taken from a study of blood T cell repertoires in COVID-19. The V end was cut by 0 bases, the J end by 3 bases, with 4 bases between. This CDR3 is built from 13 residues. Looked up from germline, CDR1 is SGHDT and CDR2 is YYEEEE. The sequenced sample consisted of PBMCs or T cells enriched from blood (not recorded which). This rearrangement joins TRBV5-6 to TRBJ1-3; no clear D. The TCR was taken from a man between 60 and 75 years old who had recovered from COVID-19. CDR3 coding DNA: TGTGCCAGCAGCTTGGGAGGTGGAAACACCATATATTTT. Translation gives CASSLGGGNTIYF.